This T cell receptor (beta chain) was documented in a study of blood T cell repertoires in COVID-19. Sequencing was performed with immunoSEQ multiplex PCR; in TCRdb, only in-frame clones are kept and a portion is missing. The data contain 150,000 to 200,000 clones, approximately 91% of them singletons. The V and J ends lost 3 bases and 6 bases, in that order; junction bases with no gene match: 7. The germline CDR1 and CDR2 sequences are GTSNPN and SVGIG (reference sequence). This CDR3 contains 14 residues. Sample: peripheral blood. The chain combines TRBV30 with TRBJ1-5, with 8 bases fitting TRBD1. The TCR originated in a man between 18 and 29 years old with acute or convalescent COVID-19. CDR3 nucleotides: TGTGCCTGGAGCGGACAGGGAGGCGTTCAGCCCCAGCATTTT. Its protein is CAWSGQGGVQPQHF.